In its sample, the clone carrying this T cell receptor (beta chain) was seen many times. Antigen unknown. Quantitative 5'-RACE with molecular barcodes was used to make the TCR beta libraries. TCRdb recomputed calls from the 5' RACE reads with MiXCR, one row per CDR3 protein. The sample holds fewer than 550,000 distinct CDR3 sequences; approximately 5% are singletons and the top ten take approximately 4%. The CDR3 is made up of 13 amino acids. Trimming pared 1 base from V and 10 bases from J, leaving 13 bases between. CDR1 is SGHTA and CDR2 is FQGNSA in the germline V gene. This entry belongs to a study of CD8 T cells in ankylosing spondylitis. Study outcomes and limitations: About 8 highly homologous variants made up a TCR beta motif that seemed to typify ankylosing spondylitis blood.

The chain uses TRBV7-2 and TRBJ2-5; D is undetermined. This clonotype was obtained from a male donor with ankylosing spondylitis. The sequenced sample was blood, either unsorted or a sorted T cell fraction (not recorded which). The CDR3: CASSLEVSEDQYF. The CDR3 nucleotides read TGTGCCAGCAGCTTAGAGGTGTCGGAAGACCAGTACTTC.